This T cell receptor (beta chain) derives from a study of T cell responses to AZD1222 COVID-19 vaccine. Profiling relied on immunoSEQ multiplex PCR, and the TCRdb table lists in-frame clones only, not all of them. The repertoire includes approximately 220,000 clones, 93% of them detected once, and 0.9% to 1.1% sits in the top ten. Study-level results: Clonal diversity was possibly underestimated; the donors were predominantly white British and more often female. The study identified only 6 or 7 AZD1222 recipients as seropositive at baseline. Within unmutated variant regions lay the reported targets of nearly half of spike-specific TCRs.

Trimming removed 2 bases from V and 3 bases from J, with 22 bases in between. The CDR3 has 18 amino acids. Germline-derived CDR1 and CDR2 are SEHNR and FQNEAQ (reference sequence). Regarding this clone: Its antigen is undetermined.

This chain links TRBV7-9 with TRBJ1-1; the D gene is possibly TRBD1 (5 bases). This TCR was recovered from an adult in good health. The sequences come from peripheral blood, collected on day 0 of MenACWY control vaccination. For the CDR3, the DNA is TGTGCCAGCAGCTTAAAATGGGCTAGGGGTGAGTTGGACACTGAAGCTTTCTTT. Translation gives CASSLKWARGELDTEAFF. The entire variable domain, with the rest obtained from reference TRBV7-9 and TRBJ1-1, is as follows: DTGVSQNPRHKITKRGQNVTFRCDPISEHNRLYWYRQTLGQGPEFLTYFQNEAQLEKSRLLSDRFSAERPKGSFSTLEIQRTEQGDSAMYLCASSLKWARGELDTEAFFGQGTRLTVV.